The rows below give T cell receptor beta chains drawn from one sample of a study of blood T cell repertoires in COVID-19. Sequenced by immunoSEQ multiplex PCR; TCRdb stores in-frame clones only, minus some. The table has hundreds of thousands of clones, approximately 90% seen once. The sequencing input was PBMCs or T cells enriched from blood (not recorded which). These receptor sequences come from a woman between 50 and 59 years old who had recovered from COVID-19. The CDR3 runs from the conserved cysteine through the conserved F or W.

TRBJ1-1,TRBV12-5,CASGLTSLYTEAFF
TRBJ2-3,TRBV2,CASSGGRLAWADTQYF
TRBJ1-4,TRBV19,CASSLITGTGYEKLFF
TRBJ2-3,TRBV4-2,CASSHQPGTSGADTQYF
TRBJ1-2,TRBV27,CASRTVRDRGRDYGYTF
TRBJ2-1,TRBV9,CASSVGTSGGDQQFF
TRBJ1-1,TRBV5-6,CASSSFGQGTEAFF
TRBJ2-2,TRBV5-6,CASSPVSGSITGELFF
TRBJ1-5,TRBV19,CASKATGSFGSNQPQHF
TRBJ1-4,TRBV11-2,CASSSPSGGVREKLFF
TRBJ2-2,TRBV5-1,CASSWDRETGELFF
TRBJ1-2,TRBV28,CASSPPNRGSYGYTF
TRBJ2-1,TRBV3-1/TRBV3-2,CASSLAGSGSEQFF
TRBJ1-2,TRBV12-3/TRBV12-4,CASGPGEHGYTF
TRBJ1-2,TRBV27,CASSLSWGQGGYTF
TRBJ1-6,TRBV11-2,CASSARDSNSPLHF
TRBJ1-2,TRBV29-1,CSVERGGDFYGYTF
TRBJ1-1,TRBV7-9,CASSWRQGATEAFF
TRBJ2-3,TRBV2,CAGSSGAFTDTQYF
TRBJ1-2,TRBV7-9,CASSFSGTLGYTF
TRBJ1-6,TRBV6-5,CASIRRRGGHSPLHF
TRBJ2-1,TRBV27,CASSLNWQGNEQFF
TRBJ1-3,TRBV29-1,CSVEDGGQGGNTIYF
TRBJ2-7,TRBV2,CASKGLAGVYEQYF
TRBJ2-2,TRBV6-5,CASTKGPGGELFF
TRBJ2-7,TRBV29-1,CSVGTSGGYEQYF
TRBJ2-6,TRBV24-1,CATSLLRANVLTF
TRBJ2-5,TRBV11-2,CASSFSGGPGETQYF
TRBJ1-6,TRBV15,CATSSDRANNSPLHF
TRBJ2-5,TRBV12-3/TRBV12-4,CASSGRGLVTQYF
TRBJ2-2,TRBV30,CAWSRGTGELFF
TRBJ2-7,TRBV9,CASSVATGTRSYEQYF
TRBJ1-1,TRBV18,CASTGPRGVNTEAFF
TRBJ1-1,TRBV28,CASRPGVFAEAFF
TRBJ2-3,TRBV5-1,CASSLQSGYSTDTQYF
TRBJ1-3,TRBV28,CASSLTSDRGSGNTIYF
TRBJ2-5,TRBV5-1,CASSLVGRGLQETQYF
TRBJ2-1,TRBV7-3,CASSPFGGAAFGEQFF
TRBJ2-2,TRBV4-1,CASSQESLAGTNTGELFF
TRBJ2-7,TRBV7-2,CASTWAGAYEQYF
TRBJ1-2,TRBV2,CASHPNNRGGYTF
TRBJ1-4,TRBV13,CASSTSTGEGNEKLFF
TRBJ2-7,TRBV7-2,CASSLISSSYEQYF
TRBJ2-1,TRBV27,CASSLDAGTSYNEQFF
TRBJ1-3,TRBV4-1,CASSQSPGTGNTIYF
TRBJ1-2,TRBV6-5,CASSPRRENGYTF
TRBJ1-5,TRBV10-1,CASSFPGGKHQPQHF
TRBJ1-1,TRBV27,CASRLGVNTEAFF
TRBJ2-5,TRBV5-1,CASSFPGGETQYF
TRBJ1-2,TRBV6-5,CASSSVSRVRDGYTF
TRBJ2-7,TRBV5-1,CATKLLWGGANEQYF
TRBJ1-1,TRBV29-1,CSVPGGLDTEAFF
TRBJ1-5,TRBV6-1,CASSEVLQDQPQHF
TRBJ1-5,TRBV19,CASSGGVSNQPQHF